Listed below are T cell receptor beta chains from one sample, sequenced in a study of Ad26.COV2.S vaccination and SARS-CoV-2 variants. The method was immunoSEQ multiplex PCR; TCRdb's version includes in-frame clones alone and lacks a portion of them. This table has approximately 420,000 clones, roughly 90% appearing once. This sample comprised peripheral blood, obtained in a trial of Ad26.COV2.S vaccine versus placebo. The source is a person between 18 and 65 years old who received the Ad26.COV2.S COVID-19 vaccine or a placebo. Each CDR3 is given with its conserved first and last residue. Clone size is given for some rows only: seen once, a few or many times, or a class if the clone is expanded.

clone_size: NA
j_call: TRBJ2-3
v_call: TRBV5-1
cdr3_aa: CASSSGTGGRDTQYF

clone_size: NA
j_call: TRBJ2-5
v_call: TRBV20-1
cdr3_aa: CSANAEETQYF

clone_size: many
j_call: TRBJ2-3
v_call: TRBV7-7
cdr3_aa: CASSPSTGTSGDTDTQYF

clone_size: NA
j_call: TRBJ2-5
v_call: TRBV19
cdr3_aa: CASSINLGEQETQYF

clone_size: NA
j_call: TRBJ2-2
v_call: TRBV12-5
cdr3_aa: CASGLVLGGADTGELFF

clone_size: NA
j_call: TRBJ2-7
v_call: TRBV5-1
cdr3_aa: CASSLDLAGPSSYEQYF

clone_size: NA
j_call: TRBJ1-2
v_call: TRBV6-5
cdr3_aa: CASSYRGRGGYTF

clone_size: NA
j_call: TRBJ2-1
v_call: TRBV6-5
cdr3_aa: CASSYELAGGNEQFF

clone_size: NA
j_call: TRBJ2-5
v_call: TRBV6-6
cdr3_aa: CATHGTAQETQYF

clone_size: NA
j_call: TRBJ2-7
v_call: TRBV2
cdr3_aa: CASIAGAYEQYF